This TCR beta chain was observed in a study of T cell responses to AZD1222 COVID-19 vaccine. Unmatched junction bases numbered 12, after V lost 8 bases and J lost 6 bases. Germline V gives CDR1 SQVTM, CDR2 ANQGSEA. CDR3 size: 14 residues. The data were produced by immunoSEQ multiplex PCR, yet TCRdb's version contains in-frame clones alone and is incomplete. The data hold tens of thousands of clones, with 75% to 95% observed a single time. Findings of the study overall: Donors, mostly white British, included more females; clonal diversity was possibly underestimated. The number of AZD1222 recipients seropositive at baseline was only five or six.

In the case of this clone: The antigen is unknown.

The J gene is TRBJ1-2, the V gene TRBV29-1; the match to TRBD1 covers 10 bases. The sequence was collected from an adult who received the AZD1222 COVID-19 vaccine. The source was peripheral blood, collected 28 days after the second AZD1222 dose. CDR3 nucleotide sequence: TGCAGCTTCTCCGGGACAGGGGTGAAAGATGGCTACACCTTC. As protein: CSFSGTGVKDGYTF.